Sequencing of this TCR beta chain was carried out in a study of T cells after yellow fever vaccination. Study-wide findings and caveats: Clones that expanded after primary vaccination mostly reappeared after the booster (96% CD4, approximately 85% CD8).

TCRdb analysed the 5' RACE reads with MiXCR anew, one entry per CDR3 protein. The sample shows 500,000 to 550,000 distinct CDR3 sequences, around a fifth of them seen only once. Of note for this clonotype: Antigen unknown.

The ends were cut back, 7 bases at V and 1 base at J, with 10 bases in the middle. The CDR3 consists of 13 residues. The germline gives CDR1 LGHDT, CDR2 YNNKEL (reference sequence). The input for sequencing was PBMCs, taken approximately 20 days after the first yellow fever vaccination. The origin of this receptor is a young man who received the YFV17D yellow fever vaccine. V is TRBV3-1 and J is TRBJ2-5, with D possibly matching TRBD1 (6 bases). This chain's CDR3 is CASKPGAQETQYF. As DNA, the CDR3 is TGTGCCAGCAAGCCAGGGGCCCAAGAGACCCAGTACTTC.